This entry concerns a single T cell receptor beta chain. The data were obtained in a study of technical replicates of blood from four donors. This table comes from immunoSEQ multiplex PCR, and its TCRdb copy is limited to in-frame clones, with some not included. Among approximately 87,000 clones, 90% to 95% were seen once, and the ten largest hold 0.26%. CDR3 length equals 15 residues. CDR1 MDHEN and CDR2 SYDVKM come from the germline V gene. Trimming shortened V by 3 bases and J by 3 bases, and 9 bases separated the two germline ends. The V and J genes are TRBV28 and TRBJ2-6, with D maybe TRBD1 (5 bases). Source material: T cells isolated from PBMCs. The clonotype originates from a human donor in good health. This CDR3 is CASSLGQGGANVLTF. The CDR3 DNA is TGTGCCAGCAGTTTGGGGCAGGGTGGGGCCAACGTCCTGACTTTC.